This T cell receptor (beta chain) derives from a study of CD8 T cells in Susac syndrome. The authors reverse transcribed roughly 0.5 to 1 ug RNA with random hexamers. Amplification of the TCR beta CDR3 was carried out by immunoSEQ multiplex PCR, which spanned a total of 54 Vbeta and 13 Jbeta segments. TCRdb itself ran the immunoSEQ multiplex PCR reads through MiXCR, one entry per CDR3 protein. The table lists 95,000 to 150,000 distinct CDR3 sequences, 80% to 95% of them singletons. The CDR3 consists of 14 residues. Germline assignment: CDR1 MNHEY and CDR2 SMNVEV (reference sequence). J lost 5 bases, V lost 2 bases, and 2 bases had no gene match. The CD8+ and CD4+ T cells were negatively isolated, with the TEMRA cells enriched by FACS.

The specimen sequenced was CD8+ T cells from PBMCs. This chain links TRBV27 with TRBJ1-2, with 10 bases that match TRBD1. This sequence originates from a human donor with multiple sclerosis. The CDR3 DNA is TGTGCCAGCAGTTTAGGGACAGGGGTTTATGGCTACACCTTC. It encodes CASSLGTGVYGYTF.